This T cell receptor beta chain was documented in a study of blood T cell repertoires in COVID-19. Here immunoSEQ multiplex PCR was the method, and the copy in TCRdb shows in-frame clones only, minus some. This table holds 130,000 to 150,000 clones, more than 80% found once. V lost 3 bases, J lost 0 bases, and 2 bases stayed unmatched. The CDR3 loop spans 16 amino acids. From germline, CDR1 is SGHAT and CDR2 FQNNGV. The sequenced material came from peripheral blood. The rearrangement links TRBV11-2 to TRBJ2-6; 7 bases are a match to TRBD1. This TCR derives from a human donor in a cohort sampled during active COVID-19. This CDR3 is CASSFNRGSGANVLTF. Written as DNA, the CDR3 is TGTGCCAGCAGCTTTAACAGGGGCTCTGGGGCCAACGTCCTGACTTTC.